The rows below give T cell receptor beta chains drawn from one sample of a study of blood T cell repertoires in COVID-19. TCRdb keeps only in-frame clones here, not all; method: immunoSEQ multiplex PCR. The sample gives about 220,000 clones, more than 65% of which show up once; 3% is in the top ten. Specimen: peripheral blood. The receptor source for this set is a woman aged 25 to 39 who had recovered from COVID-19. The CDR3 runs from the conserved cysteine through the conserved F or W. The D gene is left open where the match is weak. Expanded clones get a size class; other rows say once, few or many, or leave the size out.

v_call,clone_size,j_call,d_call,cdr3_aa,cdr3_nt
TRBV28,-,TRBJ1-4,-,CASSLYRSATNEKLFF,TGTGCCAGCAGTTTATACAGGTCCGCAACTAATGAAAAACTGTTTTTT
TRBV28,once,TRBJ2-1,TRBD1,CASRTFFRGQTYNEQFF,TGTGCCAGCAGAACCTTCTTTAGGGGGCAAACCTACAATGAGCAGTTCTTC
TRBV14,-,TRBJ2-5,-,CASSQDPGRHETQYF,TGTGCCAGCAGCCAAGATCCAGGGAGGCATGAGACCCAGTACTTC
TRBV12-3/TRBV12-4,-,TRBJ2-5,-,CASSRSQETQYF,TGTGCCAGCAGTCGTTCCCAAGAGACCCAGTACTTC
TRBV5-1,-,TRBJ2-4,-,CASSPTGLAKNIQYF,TGCGCCAGCAGCCCGACAGGCCTAGCCAAAAACATTCAGTACTTC
TRBV28,once,TRBJ2-1,-,CASSIDWNNEQFF,TGTGCCAGCAGTATTGACTGGAACAATGAGCAGTTCTTC
TRBV19,-,TRBJ1-3,-,CASRGQNGNTIYF,TGTGCCAGTAGAGGACAAAACGGGAACACCATATATTTT
TRBV5-4,-,TRBJ2-7,-,CASSFVQGQGEQYF,TGTGCCAGCAGCTTTGTCCAGGGCCAGGGCGAGCAGTACTTC
TRBV30,-,TRBJ1-1,-,CAWSPAGNTEAFF,TGTGCCTGGAGCCCGGCGGGAAACACTGAAGCTTTCTTT
TRBV5-1,-,TRBJ2-1,TRBD2,CASSFGPSGTSGYNEQFF,TGCGCCAGCAGCTTTGGGCCGTCCGGGACTAGCGGATACAATGAGCAGTTCTTC
TRBV7-7,-,TRBJ2-5,TRBD1,CASSFRTGGLETQYF,TGTGCTAGCAGCTTTAGGACAGGGGGCCTAGAGACCCAGTACTTC
TRBV7-9,-,TRBJ2-7,TRBD1,CASSPGQSYEQYF,TGTGCCAGCAGCCCGGGACAGTCCTACGAGCAGTACTTC
TRBV5-1,-,TRBJ2-6,TRBD1,CASSGTGAGANVLTF,TGCGCCAGCAGCGGGACAGGGGCTGGGGCCAACGTCCTGACTTTC
TRBV5-1,-,TRBJ2-7,TRBD2,CASSFTSGRLYEQYF,TGCGCCAGCAGCTTCACTAGCGGGCGGCTTTACGAGCAGTACTTC
TRBV5-5,-,TRBJ1-2,-,CASSLRDSWGYTF,TGTGCCAGCAGCTTGCGGGACTCTTGGGGCTACACCTTC
TRBV6-4,-,TRBJ1-2,-,CASSDSYRTGGYTF,TGTGCCAGCAGTGACTCATACCGGACTGGCGGCTACACCTTC
TRBV5-1,few,TRBJ2-7,TRBD2,CASRYSGSSYEQYF,TGCGCCAGCAGATATAGCGGGAGCTCCTACGAGCAGTACTTC
TRBV9,-,TRBJ2-5,TRBD2,CASSAGTSGILTQYF,TGTGCCAGCAGCGCCGGGACTAGCGGGATTTTGACCCAGTACTTC
TRBV5-6,-,TRBJ2-1,TRBD2,CASSSYGLAGGNYNEQFF,TGTGCCAGCAGCTCATACGGACTAGCGGGAGGAAACTACAATGAGCAGTTCTTC
TRBV27,-,TRBJ1-2,-,CASSLNGQIYGYTF,TGTGCCAGCAGTTTAAATGGACAGATCTATGGCTACACCTTC
TRBV28,-,TRBJ1-3,-,CASNSQQASGNTIYF,TGTGCCAGCAATTCACAACAGGCCTCTGGAAACACCATATATTTT
TRBV30,-,TRBJ1-5,TRBD1,CAWSGQGDQPQHF,TGTGCCTGGAGTGGACAGGGGGATCAGCCCCAGCATTTT
TRBV11-2,-,TRBJ2-5,-,CASSPSVVGETQYF,TGTGCCAGCAGCCCTAGTGTAGTCGGGGAGACCCAGTACTTC
TRBV19,-,TRBJ1-1,TRBD1,CASSILFPRGQGNTEAFF,TGTGCCAGTAGTATTTTGTTCCCCCGGGGACAGGGTAACACTGAAGCTTTCTTT